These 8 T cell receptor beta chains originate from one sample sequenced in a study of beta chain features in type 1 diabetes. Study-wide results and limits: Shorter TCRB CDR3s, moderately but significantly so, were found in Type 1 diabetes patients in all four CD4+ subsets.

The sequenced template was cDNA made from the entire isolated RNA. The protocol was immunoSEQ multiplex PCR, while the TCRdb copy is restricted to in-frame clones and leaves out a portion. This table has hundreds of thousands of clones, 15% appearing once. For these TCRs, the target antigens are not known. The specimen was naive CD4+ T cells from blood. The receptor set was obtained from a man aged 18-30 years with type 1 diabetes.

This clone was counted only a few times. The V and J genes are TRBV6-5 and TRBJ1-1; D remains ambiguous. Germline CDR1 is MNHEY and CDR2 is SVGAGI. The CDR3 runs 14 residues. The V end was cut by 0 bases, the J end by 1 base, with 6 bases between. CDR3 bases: TGTGCCAGCAGTTACTCGTACGGGAACACTGAAGCTTTCTTT. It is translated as CASSYSYGNTEAFF.

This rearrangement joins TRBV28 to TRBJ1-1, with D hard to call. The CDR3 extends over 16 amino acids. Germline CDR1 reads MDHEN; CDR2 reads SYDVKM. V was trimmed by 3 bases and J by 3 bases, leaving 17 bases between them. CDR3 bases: TGTGCCAGCAGTTTTAAGGGAGGGTCGGTTGACACTGAAGCTTTCTTT. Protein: CASSFKGGSVDTEAFF.

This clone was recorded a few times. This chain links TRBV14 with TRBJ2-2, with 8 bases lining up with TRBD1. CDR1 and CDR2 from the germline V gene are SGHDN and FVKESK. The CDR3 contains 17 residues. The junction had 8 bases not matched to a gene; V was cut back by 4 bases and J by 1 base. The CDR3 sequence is CASSLFSGTGNTGELFF. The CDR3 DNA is TGTGCCAGCAGCCTCTTCTCCGGGACAGGGAACACCGGGGAGCTGTTTTTT.

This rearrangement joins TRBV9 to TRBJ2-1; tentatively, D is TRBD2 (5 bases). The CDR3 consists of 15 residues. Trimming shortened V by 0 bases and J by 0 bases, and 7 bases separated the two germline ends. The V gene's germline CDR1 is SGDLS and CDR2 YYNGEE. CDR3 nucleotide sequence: TGTGCCAGCAGCGTAGGCGGGTACTCCTACAATGAGCAGTTCTTC. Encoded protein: CASSVGGYSYNEQFF.

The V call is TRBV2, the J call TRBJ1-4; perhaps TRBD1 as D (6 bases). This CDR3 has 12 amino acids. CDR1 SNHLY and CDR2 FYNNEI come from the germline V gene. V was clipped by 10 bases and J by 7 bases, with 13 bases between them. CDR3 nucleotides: TGTGCCAACCAGGGGAGTAGTGAAAAACTGTTTTTT. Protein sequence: CANQGSSEKLFF. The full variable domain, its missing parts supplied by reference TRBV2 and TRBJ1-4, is EPEVTQTPSHQVTQMGQEVILRCVPISNHLYFYWYRQILGQKVEFLVSFYNNEISEKSEIFDDQFSVERPDGSNFTLKIRSTKLEDSAMYFCANQGSSEKLFFGSGTQLSVL.

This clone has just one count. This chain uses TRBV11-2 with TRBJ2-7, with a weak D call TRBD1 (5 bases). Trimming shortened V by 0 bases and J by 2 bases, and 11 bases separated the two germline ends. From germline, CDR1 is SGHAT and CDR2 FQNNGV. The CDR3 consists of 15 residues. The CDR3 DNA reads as TGTGCCAGCAGCTTAGATTGGGGCGGCACCTACGAGCAGTACTTC. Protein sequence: CASSLDWGGTYEQYF. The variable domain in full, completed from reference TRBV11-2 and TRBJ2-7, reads EAGVAQSPRYKIIEKRQSVAFWCNPISGHATLYWYQQILGQGPKLLIQFQNNGVVDDSQLPKDRFSAERLKGVDSTLKIQPAKLEDSAVYLCASSLDWGGTYEQYFGPGTRLTVT.

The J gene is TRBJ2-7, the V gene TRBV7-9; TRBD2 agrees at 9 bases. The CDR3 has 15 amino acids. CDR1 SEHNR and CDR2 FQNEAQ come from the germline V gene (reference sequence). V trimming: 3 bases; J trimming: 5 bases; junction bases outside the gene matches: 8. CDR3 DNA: TGTGCCAGCAGCTTTAGCGCTAGCGGGAACAACGAGCAGTACTTC. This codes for CASSFSASGNNEQYF.

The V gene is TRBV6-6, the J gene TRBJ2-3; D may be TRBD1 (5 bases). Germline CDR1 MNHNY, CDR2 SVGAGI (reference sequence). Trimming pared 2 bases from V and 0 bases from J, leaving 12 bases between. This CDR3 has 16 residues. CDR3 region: CASSYLGQLSTDTQYF. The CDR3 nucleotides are TGTGCCAGCAGTTACCTAGGACAATTAAGCACAGATACGCAGTATTTT.